Listed below are T cell receptor beta chains from one sample, sequenced in a study of blood T cell repertoires in COVID-19. Some clones are missing from TCRdb's copy, which holds only in-frame ones; the method was immunoSEQ multiplex PCR. Of some 190,000 clones in the sample, over 70% were seen once. The sample comprised peripheral blood. These receptors were taken from a man in his 60s with acute or convalescent COVID-19. Each CDR3 is given with its conserved first and last residue. The D gene is left open where the match is weak. Size tells how often a clone was seen (once, few, many) or the class of an expanded clone, and some rows leave it out.

clone_size,v_call,j_call,d_call,cdr3_nt,cdr3_aa
.,TRBV27,TRBJ2-5,.,TGTGCCAGCAGTACTCGACAAACGCAAGAGACCCAGTACTTC,CASSTRQTQETQYF
.,TRBV10-3,TRBJ1-4,TRBD1,TGTGCCATCAGCACAGGGGGAGAGAATGAAAAACTGTTTTTT,CAISTGGENEKLFF
once,TRBV2,TRBJ1-6,.,TGTGCCAGCAGTGAACACTATTCACCCCTCCACTTT,CASSEHYSPLHF
once,TRBV6-6,TRBJ1-1,.,TGTGCCAGCAGTTACTCCGCCATGGGACACCCTGAAGCTTTCTTT,CASSYSAMGHPEAFF
.,TRBV7-2,TRBJ2-7,TRBD2,TGTGCCAGCAGCTCTACTAGCGGGAGCTCCTACGAGCAGTACTTC,CASSSTSGSSYEQYF
once,TRBV7-2,TRBJ2-7,TRBD2,TGTGCCAGCAGCTTAGGTCTAGCGGCGGCAAGCTCCTACGAGCAGTACTTC,CASSLGLAAASSYEQYF
.,TRBV19,TRBJ2-7,.,TGTGCCAGTAGTCTCCGTAACAGGGTGCGAGGGGACGAGCAGTACTTC,CASSLRNRVRGDEQYF
.,TRBV7-2,TRBJ2-5,TRBD2,TGTGCCAGCAGCTGGGGTGGCGGGGGAGAGGAGACCCAGTACTTC,CASSWGGGGEETQYF
.,TRBV7-9,TRBJ1-4,.,TGTGCCAGCAGCTTAGCAAGGACGGGGTACGGACTGTTTTTT,CASSLARTGYGLFF
.,TRBV12-3/TRBV12-4,TRBJ1-6,.,TGTGCCAGCAGCGGGGGGTCGAGGGCCCTCCACTTT,CASSGGSRALHF
.,TRBV24-1,TRBJ2-2,.,TGTGCCACCAGATCACAGGGATACACCGGGGAGCTGTTTTTT,CATRSQGYTGELFF
.,TRBV11-3,TRBJ2-1,TRBD2,TGTGCCAGCAGCTTAGCCGGGGGGGCAAATGAGCAGTTCTTC,CASSLAGGANEQFF
.,TRBV5-1,TRBJ2-5,TRBD1,TGCGCCAGCGGCCAACAGGGGCAAGAGACCCAGTACTTC,CASGQQGQETQYF
once,TRBV12-3/TRBV12-4,TRBJ1-2,.,TGTGCCAGCAGGGGCCCAGGGAGGCATGGCTACACCTTC,CASRGPGRHGYTF
few,TRBV9,TRBJ1-1,.,TGTGCCAGCAGGAGCCAGGGCGACACTGAAGCTTTCTTT,CASRSQGDTEAFF
.,TRBV7-9,TRBJ2-7,TRBD1,TGTGCCAGCAGCTCTCCCCGGGACAGGTATTCTGGGCAGTACTTC,CASSSPRDRYSGQYF
.,TRBV6-6,TRBJ1-1,.,TGTGCCAGCAGTCGGACAGAAACTGAAGCTTTCTTT,CASSRTETEAFF
many,TRBV6-2/TRBV6-3,TRBJ1-6,TRBD1,TGTGCCAGCAGTCCCCCCCGGGACAGTGGGTCACCCCTCCACTTT,CASSPPRDSGSPLHF
few,TRBV10-3,TRBJ2-1,TRBD2,TGTGCCATCAGTGAGTCCGGGACTAGCGGGGGACGCTCCTACAATGAGCAGTTCTTC,CAISESGTSGGRSYNEQFF
.,TRBV9,TRBJ1-1,.,TGTGCCAGCAGCTCCGGAGGGCAGGAGAACACTGAAGCTTTCTTT,CASSSGGQENTEAFF
.,TRBV12-3/TRBV12-4,TRBJ1-1,.,TGTGCCAGCAGTCCCAGGTACGACACTGAAGCTTTCTTT,CASSPRYDTEAFF
once,TRBV5-1,TRBJ2-2,TRBD2,TGCGCCAGCAGCTTCGGGACTACCTACACCGGGGAGCTGTTTTTT,CASSFGTTYTGELFF
.,TRBV5-4,TRBJ1-1,TRBD1,TGTGCCAGCAGCTCGCGACAGGGGTCTACGATAGCTTTCTTT,CASSSRQGSTIAFF
.,TRBV7-2,TRBJ2-1,TRBD2,TGTGCCAGCAGCTCCGGACTAGCGGGGGGAAATGAGCAGTTCTTC,CASSSGLAGGNEQFF
.,TRBV7-3,TRBJ2-1,TRBD2,TGTGCCAGCAGCTACCTAGCGGGGAACAATGAGCAGTTCTTC,CASSYLAGNNEQFF
.,TRBV6-5,TRBJ1-5,.,TGTGCCAGCAGTTACGGAGGAGGGCCGGGGCAGCCCCAGCATTTT,CASSYGGGPGQPQHF
.,TRBV2,TRBJ2-7,.,TGTGCCAGCAGAAGAACAGGGTCCTACGAGCAGTACTTC,CASRRTGSYEQYF
.,TRBV7-3,TRBJ2-3,.,TGTGCCAGCAGCCCCCGGACTACAGATACGCAGTATTTT,CASSPRTTDTQYF
.,TRBV7-9,TRBJ2-7,.,TGTGCCAGCAGCTTAGATTCTCACTTGAGCTCCTACGAGCAGTACTTC,CASSLDSHLSSYEQYF
.,TRBV5-5,TRBJ1-1,.,TGTGCCAGCAGCCGACGGACAGAAACTGAAGCTTTCTTT,CASSRRTETEAFF
.,TRBV6-2/TRBV6-3,TRBJ2-3,TRBD2,TGTGCCAGCAGCCCTTCAACAGCGGGAGAACCAGATACGCAGTATTTT,CASSPSTAGEPDTQYF
.,TRBV7-3,TRBJ2-3,.,TGTGCCAGCAGCTTAGGGGGGACCGACACAGATACGCAGTATTTT,CASSLGGTDTDTQYF
few,TRBV10-3,TRBJ1-1,.,TGTGCCATCAGTGATGGACAGATTAACACTGAAGCTTTCTTT,CAISDGQINTEAFF
.,TRBV19,TRBJ2-3,.,TGTGCCAGTAGTATAACCCGGGGTGGGAGAGATACGCAGTATTTT,CASSITRGGRDTQYF
.,TRBV9,TRBJ2-4,TRBD2,TGTGCCAGCAGCCCCGCGGGGGGGCTAGCCAAAAACATTCAGTACTTC,CASSPAGGLAKNIQYF
.,TRBV2,TRBJ2-5,.,TGTGCCAGCGATCCCCCCCTCGGGGGGACCCAGTACTTC,CASDPPLGGTQYF
.,TRBV5-8,TRBJ1-5,.,TGTGCCAGCAGCTTGTTTTCGGGGGGGGGCAATCAGCCCCAGCATTTT,CASSLFSGGGNQPQHF